The rows below give T cell receptor beta chains drawn from one sample of a study of blood T cell repertoires in COVID-19. Data came from immunoSEQ multiplex PCR; TCRdb stores just in-frame clones and leaves some out. The data show approximately 440,000 clones, roughly 87% seen once. Sequenced sample: PBMCs or T cells enriched from blood (not recorded which). Every receptor here comes from a woman aged 18-30 years who had recovered from COVID-19. Each CDR3 is given with its conserved first and last residue. The D gene is left open where the match is weak. For some rows the clone size is stated as once, few or many, or as a class when expanded; others skip it.

once	TRBV27	TRBD1	TRBJ2-1	CASSSPDRAYNEQFF	TGTGCCAGCAGTTCCCCGGACAGGGCTTACAATGAGCAGTTCTTC
NA	TRBV3-1/TRBV3-2	NA	TRBJ2-1	CASSQQAGSEQFF	TGTGCCAGCAGCCAGCAGGCGGGGAGTGAGCAGTTCTTC
NA	TRBV27	TRBD1	TRBJ1-6	CASRRTGERGSPLHF	TGTGCCAGCAGGCGTACAGGGGAAAGAGGTTCACCCCTCCACTTT
few	TRBV30	NA	TRBJ1-6	CAWSREIGNSPLHF	TGTGCCTGGAGTCGGGAAATAGGCAATTCACCCCTCCACTTT
NA	TRBV6-5	NA	TRBJ2-3	CASSYQASTDTQYF	TGTGCCAGCAGTTATCAGGCCAGCACAGATACGCAGTATTTT
NA	TRBV5-1	NA	TRBJ2-1	CASGYGGISYNEQFF	TGCGCCAGCGGGTATGGCGGGATTTCCTACAATGAGCAGTTCTTC
few	TRBV11-2	NA	TRBJ1-2	CASSLNPGYGYTF	TGTGCCAGCAGCTTGAACCCCGGCTATGGCTACACCTTC
many	TRBV6-1	NA	TRBJ2-5	CASSELSVETQYF	TGTGCCAGCAGTGAACTTTCGGTCGAGACCCAGTACTTC
NA	TRBV18	TRBD1	TRBJ2-5	CASSPRTGGDWVQETQYF	TGTGCCAGCTCACCACGGACAGGGGGCGATTGGGTTCAAGAGACCCAGTACTTC
NA	TRBV6-5	TRBD1	TRBJ2-5	CASQTGVEETQYF	TGTGCCTCCCAGACAGGGGTAGAAGAGACCCAGTACTTC
NA	TRBV9	NA	TRBJ1-1	CASSLGVLNTEAFF	TGTGCCAGCAGCTTGGGAGTCTTGAACACTGAAGCTTTCTTT
NA	TRBV30	NA	TRBJ1-3	CAWSKDPTQRLENTIYF	TGTGCCTGGAGCAAGGATCCGACACAACGCTTAGAAAACACCATATATTTT
NA	TRBV15	NA	TRBJ2-2	CATSRDRGTQNTGELFF	TGTGCCACCAGCAGAGATCGAGGGACACAGAACACCGGGGAGCTGTTTTTT
NA	TRBV6-6	NA	TRBJ2-1	CASSYRDTSYNEQFF	TGTGCCAGCAGTTACCGGGACACCTCCTACAATGAGCAGTTCTTC
NA	TRBV28	NA	TRBJ1-1	CASSLAGWGTEAFF	TGTGCCAGCAGTTTAGCGGGTTGGGGCACTGAAGCTTTCTTT
NA	TRBV5-1	NA	TRBJ2-2	CASSAYRERVNTGELFF	TGCGCCAGCAGCGCGTACAGGGAAAGAGTGAACACCGGGGAGCTGTTTTTT
NA	TRBV12-5	TRBD2	TRBJ2-3	CASGLVRFLAGGQGYTDTQYF	TGTGCTAGTGGTTTGGTACGCTTCCTAGCGGGGGGGCAAGGGTACACAGATACGCAGTATTTT
NA	TRBV30	NA	TRBJ1-2	CAWSVESRGYTF	TGTGCCTGGAGTGTAGAGTCCAGGGGCTACACCTTC
NA	TRBV6-2/TRBV6-3	NA	TRBJ1-2	CASSYSGLWAGYTF	TGTGCCAGCAGTTATTCGGGGTTGTGGGCTGGCTACACCTTC
few	TRBV28	NA	TRBJ2-2	CASSQHQGSANTGELFF	TGTGCCAGCAGTCAACATCAGGGTTCCGCGAACACCGGGGAGCTGTTTTTT
few	TRBV11-2	TRBD2	TRBJ2-1	CASSSSGAYNEQFF	TGTGCCAGCAGCTCTAGCGGGGCATACAATGAGCAGTTCTTC
NA	TRBV28	TRBD1	TRBJ1-4	CASSLVGQGGNEKLFF	TGTGCCAGCAGTTTAGTAGGGCAGGGGGGTAATGAAAAACTGTTTTTT
NA	TRBV30	NA	TRBJ1-2	CAWSPLSGPIGYTF	TGTGCCTGGAGCCCCCTCAGCGGCCCCATTGGCTACACCTTC
once	TRBV30	NA	TRBJ2-7	CAWSGVQGYEQYF	TGTGCCTGGAGTGGGGTACAGGGCTACGAGCAGTACTTC
NA	TRBV4-1	NA	TRBJ1-1	CASSQESMPGLNTEAFF	TGCGCCAGCAGCCAAGAGTCGATGCCAGGGCTGAACACTGAAGCTTTCTTT
NA	TRBV20-1	TRBD2	TRBJ2-3	CSASISGGAVLGADTQYF	TGCAGTGCTAGTATTAGCGGGGGGGCGGTACTAGGGGCAGATACGCAGTATTTT
NA	TRBV19	TRBD1	TRBJ1-3	CASSIGGDRHSGNTIYF	TGTGCCAGTAGTATAGGAGGGGACAGGCACTCTGGAAACACCATATATTTT
once	TRBV6-5	TRBD1	TRBJ1-1	CASSLQGTEAFF	TGTGCCAGCAGTCTACAGGGGACTGAAGCTTTCTTT
NA	TRBV7-9	NA	TRBJ2-6	CASSHTTGRAPGANVLTF	TGTGCCAGCAGCCATACCACAGGGAGGGCCCCTGGGGCCAACGTCCTGACTTTC
few	TRBV6-5	TRBD1	TRBJ1-5	CASRVRDRANQPQHF	TGTGCCAGCAGGGTCCGGGACAGAGCTAATCAGCCCCAGCATTTT
NA	TRBV12-5	NA	TRBJ1-1	CASDLDSFTEAFF	TGTGCTAGTGACCTCGACAGCTTCACTGAAGCTTTCTTT
NA	TRBV6-2/TRBV6-3	NA	TRBJ2-1	CASSYRDGVQFF	TGTGCCAGCAGTTACCGAGACGGGGTGCAGTTCTTC
few	TRBV5-5	NA	TRBJ1-1	CASSFGGNTEAFF	TGTGCCAGCAGCTTCGGGGGGAACACTGAAGCTTTCTTT
NA	TRBV5-1	TRBD2	TRBJ2-3	CASSLVSGGSDTQYF	TGCGCCAGCAGCTTGGTTAGCGGGGGCTCAGATACGCAGTATTTT
NA	TRBV2	NA	TRBJ2-7	CASADLTREQYF	TGTGCCAGCGCTGACCTAACCAGGGAGCAGTACTTC
NA	TRBV29-1	NA	TRBJ1-5	CSVGSGVGNQPQHF	TGCAGCGTTGGCTCAGGGGTCGGCAATCAGCCCCAGCATTTT
NA	TRBV3-1/TRBV3-2	TRBD2	TRBJ2-7	CASSQGGSGGEQYF	TGTGCCAGCAGCCAAGGAGGGTCGGGGGGGGAGCAGTACTTC
NA	TRBV2	TRBD1	TRBJ2-7	CASRYRDRVYEQYF	TGTGCCAGCAGGTACCGGGACAGGGTCTACGAGCAGTACTTC
NA	TRBV5-4	NA	TRBJ1-2	CASSLQDSSYGYTF	TGTGCCAGCAGCTTACAGGACAGCTCTTATGGCTACACCTTC
NA	TRBV6-5	NA	TRBJ2-2	CASSYSGQDTGELFF	TGTGCCAGCAGTTACTCGGGGCAAGACACCGGGGAGCTGTTTTTT
few	TRBV7-9	TRBD1	TRBJ1-2	CASSPGQAYGYTF	TGTGCCAGCAGCCCTGGACAGGCCTATGGCTACACCTTC
NA	TRBV6-5	TRBD1	TRBJ1-5	CASRRTGASGQPQHF	TGTGCCAGCAGAAGGACAGGGGCGTCCGGTCAGCCCCAGCATTTT
NA	TRBV5-5	TRBD2	TRBJ2-5	CASNPGLPGGTQYF	TGTGCCAGCAACCCCGGACTCCCGGGAGGGACCCAGTACTTC
NA	TRBV25-1	NA	TRBJ1-2	CASSSTANYGYTF	TGTGCCAGCTCTAGCACGGCTAACTATGGCTACACCTTC
NA	TRBV12-5	TRBD2	TRBJ2-1	CASGLPLDGGNEQFF	TGTGCTAGTGGTTTGCCCCTCGACGGGGGGAATGAGCAGTTCTTC
many	TRBV6-5	TRBD1	TRBJ1-2	CASSYLRTGGGYGYTF	TGTGCCAGCAGTTACTTGAGGACAGGGGGCGGGTATGGCTACACCTTC
NA	TRBV6-5	TRBD1	TRBJ1-2	CASSQDRDRDGYTF	TGTGCCAGCAGCCAGGACAGGGATCGGGATGGCTACACCTTC
NA	TRBV15	TRBD1	TRBJ1-4	CATSPGGIDEKLFF	TGTGCCACCAGCCCAGGGGGCATTGATGAAAAACTGTTTTTT
NA	TRBV4-1	NA	TRBJ1-1	CASSPTGNTEAFF	TGCGCCAGCAGCCCTACAGGGAACACTGAAGCTTTCTTT
NA	TRBV7-8	TRBD2	TRBJ2-1	CASHYMRGSYNEQFF	TGTGCCAGCCACTACATGCGGGGGTCCTACAATGAGCAGTTCTTC
NA	TRBV5-1	NA	TRBJ1-1	CASSRELNTEAFF	TGCGCCAGCAGCCGAGAATTGAACACTGAAGCTTTCTTT
NA	TRBV7-8	NA	TRBJ1-1	CASSQWGDTEAFF	TGTGCCAGCAGCCAATGGGGGGACACTGAAGCTTTCTTT
NA	TRBV18	NA	TRBJ1-2	CASSSIQGIRTF	TGTGCCAGCTCATCCATACAGGGCATAAGAACCTTC
NA	TRBV5-1	TRBD1	TRBJ2-2	CASSPAGQGAFGELFF	TGCGCCAGCAGCCCAGCGGGACAGGGGGCCTTCGGGGAGCTGTTTTTT
NA	TRBV7-2	NA	TRBJ1-2	CASSPTGTGGYTF	TGTGCCAGCAGCCCCACAGGGACGGGCGGCTACACCTTC